This T cell receptor beta chain was sequenced for a study of CD8 T cells in Susac syndrome. In blood CD8+ and CD4+ T cells, TCR beta underwent sequencing. Controls were drawn from healthy donors and were matched for age and sex. TEMRA cells were FACS-enriched and CD8+ and CD4+ T cells negatively isolated. CDR1 and CDR2 from the germline V gene are GTSNPN and SVGIG (reference sequence). The CDR3 sequence is 13 residues long. Trimming took off 3 bases at V and 5 bases at J, with 11 bases between the two ends. The authors reverse transcribed roughly 0.5 to 1 ug RNA with random hexamers. An immunoSEQ multiplex PCR amplified TCR beta CDR3 over 54 Vbeta and 13 Jbeta. In TCRdb, the immunoSEQ multiplex PCR reads were re-called with MiXCR into one record per CDR3 protein. Counted here are 120,000 or so distinct CDR3 sequences, around 94% occurring once; the ten biggest clones make up roughly 0.092%.

J is TRBJ1-5 and V is TRBV30; D is possibly TRBD1 (6 bases). Sequencing was done on a sample of CD4+ T cells from PBMCs. This receptor was taken from a human donor in good health. The CDR3 here is CAWRAQGDQPQHF. CDR3 DNA sequence: TGTGCCTGGAGAGCACAGGGTGATCAGCCCCAGCATTTT.